Each of the 25 T cell receptor beta chains below was sequenced from the same sample in a study of T cells in Graves' hyperthyroidism and ophthalmopathy. From RNA transcripts, TCR beta CDR3 regions were amplified. The study used the HTBI primer set for a first-round RT-PCR of the TCR CDR3. A single record per CDR3 protein comes from TCRdb applying MiXCR to the multiplex PCR reads. The sample holds fewer than 700,000 distinct CDR3 sequences, roughly 17% seen once. Specimen: blood. The receptors stem from a woman in her twenties or thirties with Graves' hyperthyroidism.

In its sample, this clonotype was seen a few times. The V call is TRBV6-1, the J call TRBJ2-4; D gene unclear. V lost 5 bases to trimming and J lost 9 bases, with 8 bases between them. Germline values: CDR1 MNHNS, CDR2 SASEGT. CDR3 size: 11 residues. The CDR3 coding sequence is TGTGCCAGCAGTATCCTAGGCATTCAGTACTTC. The encoded protein is CASSILGIQYF.

At least ten counts were recorded for this clonotype. The gene calls are TRBV18 and TRBJ2-1, with 10 bases that match TRBD2. V was clipped by 3 bases and J by 8 bases; unmatched bases: 7. The CDR3 spans 15 residues. Germline V CDR1 and CDR2: KGHSH, LQKENI. This chain's CDR3 is CASSPASGSRDEQFF. The CDR3 DNA is TGTGCCAGCTCACCCGCTAGCGGGAGTAGGGATGAGCAGTTCTTC.

At least ten counts were recorded for this clonotype. The chain recombines TRBV28 with TRBJ1-2; D uncertain. Trimming left V 3 bases short and J 6 bases short, with 11 bases between. The CDR3 consists of 13 residues. Germline loops: CDR1 MDHEN, CDR2 SYDVKM. CDR3 bases: TGTGCCAGCAGTTTCTACACCCACAATGGCTACACCTTC. It encodes CASSFYTHNGYTF.

This clonotype was seen only a few times. This sequence joins TRBV4-1 and TRBJ1-6; tentatively, D is TRBD1 (6 bases). CDR3 size: 14 residues. Trimming removed 2 bases from V and 6 bases from J, with 8 bases in between. The germline CDR1 and CDR2 sequences are MGHRA and YSYEKL. This CDR3 reads CASSQKDSNSPLHF. CDR3 bases: TGCGCCAGCAGCCAAAAGGACAGTAATTCACCCCTCCACTTT.

The table lists this clonotype with a few counts. This chain connects TRBV7-9 to TRBJ2-7, with 10 bases aligning to TRBD1. CDR3 length: 15 residues. CDR1 and CDR2 from the germline V gene are SEHNR and FQNEAQ (reference sequence). Trimming cost V 3 bases and J 0 bases; bases outside gene matches: 2. The DNA for the CDR3 is TGTGCCAGCAGCTTCGACAGGGGGCCCTCCTACGAGCAGTACTTC. It is translated as CASSFDRGPSYEQYF. Full variable domain (remainder filled in from reference TRBV7-9 and TRBJ2-7): DTGVSQNPRHKITKRGQNVTFRCDPISEHNRLYWYRQTLGQGPEFLTYFQNEAQLEKSRLLSDRFSAERPKGSFSTLEIQRTEQGDSAMYLCASSFDRGPSYEQYFGPGTRLTVT.

V is TRBV11-2 and J is TRBJ2-1; TRBD2 aligns across 9 bases. Trimming removed 5 bases from V and 5 bases from J; junction bases left unmatched: 4. From germline, CDR1 is SGHAT and CDR2 FQNNGV. The length of the CDR3 is 14 residues. This chain's CDR3 is CASSLAGNNNEQFF. Written as DNA, the CDR3 is TGTGCCAGCAGCCTAGCGGGGAACAACAATGAGCAGTTCTTC.

This clonotype was recorded many times. One junction end does not reproduce the germline sequence, and a read error may be involved. The chain has TRBV28 and TRBJ2-7, with 12 bases that match TRBD1. Germline V gives CDR1 MDHEN, CDR2 SYDVKM. The length of the CDR3 is 12 residues. CDR3 amino acids: CASSLGTGGLDF. The DNA for the CDR3 is TGTGCCAGCAGCCTCGGGACAGGGGGCTTAGACTTC.

This clonotype was picked up many times. This sequence joins TRBV13 and TRBJ2-2; D gene ambiguous. Germline V lookup: CDR1 PRHDT, CDR2 FYEKMQ (reference sequence). This CDR3 has 14 amino acids. Deletions cut 0 bases from V and 4 bases from J, with 6 bases between. This chain's CDR3 is CASSLGRSTGELFF. For the CDR3, the DNA is TGTGCCAGCAGCTTAGGACGGAGCACCGGGGAGCTGTTTTTT.

With respect to this clonotype: This clone may be a read error of a much larger clone one base away. This chain connects TRBV20-1 to TRBJ2-1; TRBD2 aligns across 7 bases. J gave up 11 bases and V 5 bases, and 12 bases lay outside the gene matches. Germline CDR1 reads DFQATT; CDR2 reads SNEGSKA (reference sequence). The CDR3 has 13 amino acids. The chain's CDR3 is CSAGLGASDQQFF. The CDR3 bases are TGCAGTGCTGGACTAGGGGCTAGCGATCAGCAGTTCTTC.

At least ten counts were recorded for this clonotype. The chain combines TRBV18 with TRBJ1-3; tentative D call: TRBD1 (5 bases). Germline CDR1 KGHSH, CDR2 LQKENI. Deletions cut 3 bases from V and 0 bases from J, with 12 bases between. The CDR3 runs 16 residues. CDR3 loop: CASSPPGLSSGNTIYF. The CDR3 nucleotides are TGTGCCAGCTCACCTCCGGGGCTAAGCTCTGGAAACACCATATATTTT.

This clonotype appeared many times. The rearrangement links TRBV10-3 to TRBJ2-3; 7 bases fit TRBD2. Germline V gene sequence: CDR1 ENHRY, CDR2 SYGVKD. The J segment lost 4 bases and the V segment lost 3 bases, leaving 1 base of the junction unmatched. This CDR3 has 13 residues. CDR3 coding DNA: TGTGCCATCAGTGAAGCGGGATCAGATACGCAGTATTTT. Its translation: CAISEAGSDTQYF.

The sample holds many counts of this clonotype. The V and J genes are TRBV18 and TRBJ2-2, with D maybe TRBD1 (5 bases). The CDR3 sequence is 13 residues long. CDR1 and CDR2 (germline): KGHSH, LQKENI. The V gene lost 6 bases and the J gene lost 4 bases, with 9 bases spanning the gap. CDR3 bases: TGTGCCAGCTCGGCAGGGTTCACCGGGGAGCTGTTTTTT. Translation gives CASSAGFTGELFF.

The chain uses TRBV29-1 and TRBJ2-5; 10 bases map to TRBD2. Trimming cost V 4 bases and J 5 bases; bases outside gene matches: 10. The germline CDR1 and CDR2 sequences are SQVTM and ANQGSEA. The length of the CDR3 is 15 residues. In nucleotides, the CDR3 is TGCAGCGTTGCCTGGACTAGCGGATCTTCGGAGACCCAGTACTTC. Its translation: CSVAWTSGSSETQYF.

This clonotype appeared a few times. V and J are TRBV5-1 and TRBJ2-7; D gene uncertain. The germline V gene has CDR1 SGHRS and CDR2 YFSETQ. The V end lost 3 bases, the J end lost 2 bases, and 9 bases lay between the germline ends. The CDR3 spans 13 residues. The CDR3 protein is CASSSTATYEQYF. Here the CDR3 DNA reads TGCGCCAGCAGCTCTACGGCCACCTACGAGCAGTACTTC.

In its sample, this clonotype was seen many times. The V call is TRBV7-9, the J call TRBJ2-7, with D maybe TRBD2 (5 bases). The CDR3 length is 13 residues. Trimming removed 4 bases from V and 2 bases from J, with 9 bases in between. In germline, CDR1 is SEHNR, CDR2 FQNEAQ (reference sequence). The CDR3 protein is CASSSDGTYEQYF. The CDR3 coding sequence is TGTGCCAGCAGCTCGGACGGGACCTACGAGCAGTACTTC.

There are many counts of this clonotype. The chain links TRBV10-1 to TRBJ2-1, with D uncertain. The ends were cut back, 0 bases at V and 4 bases at J, with 13 bases in the middle. This CDR3 contains 16 residues. In germline, CDR1 is WNHNN, CDR2 SYGVQD (reference sequence). The CDR3 loop reads CASSESAWGTYNEQFF. Written as DNA, the CDR3 is TGCGCCAGCAGTGAGTCGGCGTGGGGTACTTACAATGAGCAGTTCTTC.

This clonotype was seen ten or more times. The chain couples TRBV6-1 to TRBJ2-7; no clear D. V was trimmed by 6 bases and J by 3 bases, leaving 6 bases between them. The CDR3 runs 11 residues. Germline loops: CDR1 MNHNS, CDR2 SASEGT. CDR3 sequence (DNA): TGTGCCAGCAGACGCGACTACGAGCAGTACTTC. It specifies CASRRDYEQYF.

In this sample, this clonotype turned up many times. V is TRBV12-3 or TRBV12-4 and J is TRBJ2-7; D is perhaps TRBD1 (5 bases). Trimming shortened V by 3 bases and J by 1 base, and 7 bases separated the two germline ends. There are 13 residues in the CDR3. In DNA, the CDR3 is TGTGCCAGCAGTTTTCAGGGTTCCTACGAGCAGTACTTC. Encoded protein: CASSFQGSYEQYF.

This clonotype was seen many times. The chain carries TRBV6-1 and TRBJ2-5; 8 bases match TRBD2. The CDR3 loop spans 14 amino acids. V lost 7 bases and J lost 5; bases outside the gene matches: 9. Germline CDR1 and CDR2: MNHNS and SASEGT. CDR3 sequence: CASMTGLEGETQYF. CDR3 nucleotide sequence: TGTGCCAGCATGACGGGACTAGAAGGGGAGACCCAGTACTTC.

This clonotype was recorded a few times. The chain employs TRBV5-1 and TRBJ2-1; possible D gene TRBD1, 6 bases. The CDR3 consists of 14 residues. CDR1 and CDR2 from the germline V gene are SGHRS and YFSETQ. The V gene lost 5 bases and the J gene lost 5 bases, with 14 bases spanning the gap. The CDR3 spells CASRRHPGDNEQFF. The CDR3 DNA reads TGCGCCAGCAGAAGACACCCAGGGGACAATGAGCAGTTCTTC.

This clonotype was found many times. The CDR3 region is CASSLRDSYQPQHF. Written as DNA, the CDR3 is TGTGCCAGCAGTTTACGCGACAGTTATCAGCCCCAGCATTTT. J is TRBJ1-5 and V is TRBV28, with a possible D match to TRBD1 (5 bases). V was clipped by 2 bases and J by 5 bases, with 10 bases between them. From germline, CDR1 is MDHEN and CDR2 SYDVKM. This CDR3 has 14 amino acids.

This clonotype appeared many times. The chain links TRBV20-1 to TRBJ1-2, with a possible D match to TRBD1 (5 bases). V was clipped by 4 bases and J by 3 bases, with 12 bases between them. CDR1 and CDR2 from the germline V gene are DFQATT and SNEGSKA (reference sequence). CDR3 length: 13 residues. CDR3 sequence (DNA): TGCAGTGCTAATCCTCAGGGAGACTATGGCTACACCTTC. Translation: CSANPQGDYGYTF.

This chain uses TRBV28 with TRBJ2-7; 11 bases match TRBD2. The CDR3 sequence is 15 residues long. In germline, CDR1 is MDHEN, CDR2 SYDVKM. V shed 4 bases, J shed 6 bases, and the junction held 8 bases outside the gene matches. The CDR3 DNA sequence: TGTGCCAGCAGTTCCGAGCTAGCGGGAGGTTCCGAGCAGTACTTC. The encoded protein is CASSSELAGGSEQYF. The full variable domain, in which reference TRBV28 and TRBJ2-7 provide the parts outside the CDR3, is DVKVTQSSRYLVKRTGEKVFLECVQDMDHENMFWYRQDPGLGLRLIYFSYDVKMKEKGDIPEGYSVSREKKERFSLILESASTNQTSMYLCASSSELAGGSEQYFGPGTRLTVT.

The rearrangement links TRBV20-1 to TRBJ1-1; tentative D call: TRBD1 (6 bases). Germline CDR1 and CDR2: DFQATT and SNEGSKA (reference sequence). This CDR3 is built from 13 residues. In nucleotides, the CDR3 is TGCATTTCCTGGGACAACTTTGGGACTGAAGCTTTCTTT. Protein product: CISWDNFGTEAFF.

This clonotype was found a few times. This rearrangement joins TRBV5-4 to TRBJ2-3; the match to TRBD2 covers 7 bases. Germline V lookup: CDR1 SGHNT, CDR2 YYREEE (reference sequence). The CDR3 length is 16 residues. J gave up 5 bases and V 5 bases, and 14 bases lay outside the gene matches. The CDR3 here is CASRYGRVPSGDTQYF. CDR3 nucleotide sequence: TGTGCCAGCAGGTATGGGAGGGTACCCTCCGGAGATACGCAGTATTTT.